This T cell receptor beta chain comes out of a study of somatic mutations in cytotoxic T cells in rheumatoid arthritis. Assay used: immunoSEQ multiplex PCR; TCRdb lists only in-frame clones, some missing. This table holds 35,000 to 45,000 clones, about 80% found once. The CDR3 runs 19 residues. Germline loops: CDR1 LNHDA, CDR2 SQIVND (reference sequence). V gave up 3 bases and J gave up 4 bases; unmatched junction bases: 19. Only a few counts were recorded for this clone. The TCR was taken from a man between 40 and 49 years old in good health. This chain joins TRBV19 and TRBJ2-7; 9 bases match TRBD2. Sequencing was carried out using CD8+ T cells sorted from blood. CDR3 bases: TGTGCCAGTAGTATCCAAAGCTCTAGCGGGACTCCCCTGCCATACGAGCAGTACTTC. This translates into CASSIQSSSGTPLPYEQYF.